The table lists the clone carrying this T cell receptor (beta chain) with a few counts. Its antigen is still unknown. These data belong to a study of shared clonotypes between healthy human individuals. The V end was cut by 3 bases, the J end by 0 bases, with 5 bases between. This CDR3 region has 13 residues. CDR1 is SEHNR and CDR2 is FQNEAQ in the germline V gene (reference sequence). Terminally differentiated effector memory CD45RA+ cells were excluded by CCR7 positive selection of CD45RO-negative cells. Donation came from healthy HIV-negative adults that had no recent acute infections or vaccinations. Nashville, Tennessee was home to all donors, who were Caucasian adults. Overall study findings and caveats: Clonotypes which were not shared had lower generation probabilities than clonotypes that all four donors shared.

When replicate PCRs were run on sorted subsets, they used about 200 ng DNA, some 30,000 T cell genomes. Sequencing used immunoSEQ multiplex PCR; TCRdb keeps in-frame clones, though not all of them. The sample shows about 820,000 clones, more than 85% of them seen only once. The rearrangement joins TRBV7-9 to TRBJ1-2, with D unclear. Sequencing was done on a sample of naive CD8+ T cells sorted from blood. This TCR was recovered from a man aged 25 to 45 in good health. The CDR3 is CASSFPANYGYTF. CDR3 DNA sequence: TGTGCCAGCAGCTTCCCAGCTAACTATGGCTACACCTTC.